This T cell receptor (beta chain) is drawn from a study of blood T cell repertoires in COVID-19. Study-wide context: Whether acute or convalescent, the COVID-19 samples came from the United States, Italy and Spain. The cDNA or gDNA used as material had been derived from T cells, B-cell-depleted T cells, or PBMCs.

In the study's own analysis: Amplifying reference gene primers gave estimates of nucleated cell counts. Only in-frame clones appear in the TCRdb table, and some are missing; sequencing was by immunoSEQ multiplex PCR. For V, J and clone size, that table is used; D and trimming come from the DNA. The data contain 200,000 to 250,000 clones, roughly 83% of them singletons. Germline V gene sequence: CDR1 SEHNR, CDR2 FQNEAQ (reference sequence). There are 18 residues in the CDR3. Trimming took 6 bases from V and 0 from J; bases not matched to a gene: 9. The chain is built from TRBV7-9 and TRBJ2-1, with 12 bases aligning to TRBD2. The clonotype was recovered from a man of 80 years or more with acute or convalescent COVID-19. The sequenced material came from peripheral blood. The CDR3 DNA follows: TGTGCCAGCAGTTACGGACTAGCGGGACCCATCTCCTACAATGAGCAGTTCTTC. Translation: CASSYGLAGPISYNEQFF.